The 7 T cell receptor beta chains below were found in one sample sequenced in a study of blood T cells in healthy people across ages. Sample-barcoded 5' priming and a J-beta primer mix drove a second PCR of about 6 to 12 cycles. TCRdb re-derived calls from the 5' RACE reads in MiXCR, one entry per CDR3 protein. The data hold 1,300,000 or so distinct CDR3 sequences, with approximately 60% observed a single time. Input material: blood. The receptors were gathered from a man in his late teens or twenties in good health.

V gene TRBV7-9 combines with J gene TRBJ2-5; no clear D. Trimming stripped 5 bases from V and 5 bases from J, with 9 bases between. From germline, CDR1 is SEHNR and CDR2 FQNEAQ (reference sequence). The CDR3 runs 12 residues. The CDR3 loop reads CASSPPKETQYF. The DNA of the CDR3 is TGTGCCAGCAGCCCACCCAAGGAGACCCAGTACTTC.

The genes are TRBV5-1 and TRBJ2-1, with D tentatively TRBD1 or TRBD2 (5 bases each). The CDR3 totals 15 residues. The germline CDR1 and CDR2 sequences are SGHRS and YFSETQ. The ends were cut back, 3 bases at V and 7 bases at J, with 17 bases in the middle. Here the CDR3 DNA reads TGCGCCAGCAGCTATCCGGGACGGCCTCTAAATGAGCAGTTCTTC. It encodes CASSYPGRPLNEQFF. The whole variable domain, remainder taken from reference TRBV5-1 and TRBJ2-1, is KAGVTQTPRYLIKTRGQQVTLSCSPISGHRSVSWYQQTPGQGLQFLFEYFSETQRNKGNFPGRFSGRQFSNSRSEMNVSTLELGDSALYLCASSYPGRPLNEQFFGPGTRLTVL.

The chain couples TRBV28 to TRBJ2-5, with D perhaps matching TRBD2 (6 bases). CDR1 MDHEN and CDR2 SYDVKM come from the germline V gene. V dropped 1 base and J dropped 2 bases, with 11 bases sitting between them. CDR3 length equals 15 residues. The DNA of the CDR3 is TGTGCCAGCAGTTTATTGGAACGGGGGCAAGAGACCCAGTACTTC. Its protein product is CASSLLERGQETQYF. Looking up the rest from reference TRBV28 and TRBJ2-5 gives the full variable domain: DVKVTQSSRYLVKRTGEKVFLECVQDMDHENMFWYRQDPGLGLRLIYFSYDVKMKEKGDIPEGYSVSREKKERFSLILESASTNQTSMYLCASSLLERGQETQYFGPGTRLLVL.

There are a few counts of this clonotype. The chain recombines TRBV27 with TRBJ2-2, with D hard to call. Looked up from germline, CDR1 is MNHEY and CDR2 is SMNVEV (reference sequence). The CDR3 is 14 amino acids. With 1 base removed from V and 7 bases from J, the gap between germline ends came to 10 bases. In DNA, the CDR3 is TGTGCCAGCAGTTTATTGGACGTCGGCGGGGAGCTGTTTTTT. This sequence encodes CASSLLDVGGELFF.

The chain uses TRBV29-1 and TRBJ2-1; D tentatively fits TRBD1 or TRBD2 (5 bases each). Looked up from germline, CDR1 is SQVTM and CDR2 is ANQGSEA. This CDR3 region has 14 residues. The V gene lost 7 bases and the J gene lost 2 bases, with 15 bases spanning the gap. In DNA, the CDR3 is TGCAGCGCTGGGGCGGGCCAAGCCTACAATGAGCAGTTCTTC. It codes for CSAGAGQAYNEQFF.

The CDR3 DNA is TGTGCCAGCAGCCGCCCCCAGACAGATACGCAGTATTTT. Amino acid sequence: CASSRPQTDTQYF. The V gene is TRBV7-2, the J gene TRBJ2-3; D unclear. CDR1 is SGHTA and CDR2 is FQGNSA in the germline V gene. With 5 bases removed from V and 3 bases from J, the gap between germline ends came to 9 bases. The CDR3 consists of 13 residues.

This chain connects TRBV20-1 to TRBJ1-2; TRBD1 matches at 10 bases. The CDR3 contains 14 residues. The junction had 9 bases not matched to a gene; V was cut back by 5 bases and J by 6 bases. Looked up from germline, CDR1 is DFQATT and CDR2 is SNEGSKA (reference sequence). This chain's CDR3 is CSAYLGTGDNGYTF. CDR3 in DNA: TGCAGTGCTTACTTGGGGACAGGGGATAATGGCTACACCTTC.